The 11 T cell receptor beta chains presented below share a single source sample, sequenced in a study of synovial regulatory T cells in juvenile arthritis. TCRdb's copy holds only in-frame clones and misses some; the assay was immunoSEQ multiplex PCR. The table counts roughly 6,400 clones; roughly 0.57% lies in the top ten. The sequencing sample was made of Treg cells from blood. Documented subset: remaining (HLA-DR-negative) circulating blood Treg cells. The receptors here all came from a donor aged 2-30 years with juvenile idiopathic arthritis.

This clone is classed as medium-sized by frequency. This chain links TRBV6-6 with TRBJ1-6; without DNA, the TCRdb call of TRBD1 cannot be checked. Germline V gene data show CDR1 as MNHNY and CDR2 as SVGAGI (reference sequence). The CDR3 extends over 14 amino acids. The DNA is not on file. The CDR3 loop reads CASSASQGASPLHF.

The V call is TRBV4-3, the J call TRBJ1-2. Germline V CDR1 and CDR2: LGHNA, YSLEER. CDR3 length: 17 residues. No nucleotide data were recorded. CDR3 residues: CASSQAAPVGFIDGYTF.

The chain links TRBV7-2 to TRBJ2-7; as DNA is missing, the TRBD2 call by TCRdb cannot be tested. The germline CDR1 and CDR2 sequences are SGHTA and FQGNSA. The CDR3 sequence is 13 residues long. No DNA accompanies this entry. The chain's CDR3 is CASSLALSYEQYF.

This chain's CDR3 is CASRRNWDIDRGYTF. This chain uses TRBV28 with TRBJ1-2; TCRdb's D call, TRBD1, is unchecked because there is no DNA. Per germline, CDR1 MDHEN and CDR2 SYDVKM. The CDR3 runs 15 residues. There is no recorded DNA.

The rearrangement links TRBV28 to TRBJ2-7; TCRdb lists TRBD1, though no DNA is available to test this call. This CDR3 comprises 14 residues. The DNA sequence is not available. Per germline, CDR1 MDHEN and CDR2 SYDVKM. CDR3 amino acids: CASSLGAAGREQYF.

This chain joins TRBV5-1 and TRBJ2-7; TCRdb's assignment of TRBD2 cannot be checked, as there is no DNA. The CDR3 is made up of 17 amino acids. No DNA has been recorded. Germline V gene lookup returns CDR1 SGHRS and CDR2 YFSETQ. The CDR3 protein is CASNPTSGTLSSYEQYF.

This rearrangement joins TRBV11-2 to TRBJ2-1; TCRdb reports TRBD1, a call that lacks DNA to check it against. Germline CDR1 is SGHAT and CDR2 is FQNNGV. This CDR3 spans 12 amino acids. No DNA is listed. Here the CDR3 reads CASSLAVYEQFF.

By frequency, this clone is medium-sized. The CDR3 sequence: CASRGAGRGQPQHF. V gene TRBV2 combines with J gene TRBJ1-5. Per the germline V gene, CDR1 is SNHLY and CDR2 is FYNNEI. The CDR3 covers 14 residues. DNA was not recorded.

V is TRBV5-1 and J is TRBJ2-2; TCRdb returns TRBD1, unconfirmable since there is no DNA. Germline V gene lookup returns CDR1 SGHRS and CDR2 YFSETQ. There are 16 residues in the CDR3. Nucleotide data are not available. CDR3: CASSLRLTDHTGELFF.

The chain employs TRBV9 and TRBJ2-2. Germline CDR1 SGDLS, CDR2 YYNGEE. The CDR3 is 12 residues long. A DNA sequence was not provided. The CDR3 sequence: CASSGNTGELFF.

J is TRBJ1-1 and V is TRBV4-2; checking the TCRdb D call of TRBD1 is not possible without DNA. Looked up from germline, CDR1 is LGHNA and CDR2 is YNFKEQ. CDR3 length: 14 amino acids. Nucleotide data are not available. The CDR3: CASSQVGQNTEAFF.